This TCR beta chain emerged from a study of T cells after yellow fever vaccination. One entry per CDR3 protein, called by TCRdb with MiXCR from the 5' RACE reads. The sample holds more than 95,000 distinct CDR3 sequences, about 16% seen once. The sample holds many counts of this clonotype. The ends were cut back, 1 base at V and 4 bases at J, with 9 bases in the middle. Germline assignment: CDR1 SGHRS and CDR2 YFSETQ. The CDR3 has 14 residues. This chain uses TRBV5-1 with TRBJ2-1, with D perhaps TRBD2 (6 bases). The source is a man aged 18 to 29 who received the YFV17D yellow fever vaccine. Specimen: CD8+ T cells sorted from PBMCs, collected 5 days after the yellow fever booster vaccination. The DNA of the CDR3 is TGCGCCAGCAGCTTGAGGGACTTGTACAATGAGCAGTTCTTC. It yields the protein CASSLRDLYNEQFF.